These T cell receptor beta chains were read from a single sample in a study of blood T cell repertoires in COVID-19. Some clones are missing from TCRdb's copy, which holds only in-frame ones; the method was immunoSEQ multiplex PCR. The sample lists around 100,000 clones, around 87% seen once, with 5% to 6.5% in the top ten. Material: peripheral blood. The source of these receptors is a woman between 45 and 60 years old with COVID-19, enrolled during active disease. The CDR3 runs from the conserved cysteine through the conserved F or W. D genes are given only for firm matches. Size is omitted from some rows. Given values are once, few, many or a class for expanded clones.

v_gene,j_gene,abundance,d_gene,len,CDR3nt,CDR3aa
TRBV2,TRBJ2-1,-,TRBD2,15,TGTGCCAGCCATCTTAGCGGGGGTACGTACAATGAGCAGTTCTTC,CASHLSGGTYNEQFF
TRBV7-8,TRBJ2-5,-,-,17,TGTGCCAGCAGCTTAGTCCTGCCGGGGGATGGGGGAGAGACCCAGTACTTC,CASSLVLPGDGGETQYF
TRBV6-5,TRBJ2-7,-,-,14,TGTGCCAGCAGTTACTCTCGGGGTGGGGACGAGCAGTACTTC,CASSYSRGGDEQYF
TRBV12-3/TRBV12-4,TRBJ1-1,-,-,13,TGTGCCAGCAGTTTCCGCAGGGACACTGAAGCTTTCTTT,CASSFRRDTEAFF
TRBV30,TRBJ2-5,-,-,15,TGTGCCTGGAGTGTAATAAGGGGATTAGGGGAGACCCAGTACTTC,CAWSVIRGLGETQYF
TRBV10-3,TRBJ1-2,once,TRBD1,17,TGTGCCATCAGTGGCCGGCAGGGGGAAGAGGAAAAGGGTGGCTACACCTTC,CAISGRQGEEEKGGYTF
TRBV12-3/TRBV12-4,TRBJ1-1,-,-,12,TGTGCCAGCAGTTTAGGGGACATCCAGACTTTCTTT,CASSLGDIQTFF
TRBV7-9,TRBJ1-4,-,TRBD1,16,TGTGCCAGCAGCCCTGGACAGGGTGTCACTAATGAAAAACTGTTTTTT,CASSPGQGVTNEKLFF
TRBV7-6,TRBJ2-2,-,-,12,TGTGCCAGCAGAAGGGGGTCCGGGGAGCTGTTTTTT,CASRRGSGELFF
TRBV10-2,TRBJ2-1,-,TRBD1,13,TGCGCCACCGACGGACAGGGCTTTGATGAGCAGTTCTTC,CATDGQGFDEQFF
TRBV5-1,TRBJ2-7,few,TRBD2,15,TGCGCCAGCAGCACCTGGACTAGCGGGGAGGGCGAGCAGTACTTC,CASSTWTSGEGEQYF
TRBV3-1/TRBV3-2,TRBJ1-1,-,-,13,TGTGCCAGCAGTCTTACAGCGGACACTGAAGCTTTCTTT,CASSLTADTEAFF
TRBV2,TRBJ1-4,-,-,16,TGTGCCAGCAGTGAAGGAGGTCCTCAAGTCGGTGAAAAACTGTTTTTT,CASSEGGPQVGEKLFF
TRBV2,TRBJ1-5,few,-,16,TGTGCCAGCAGTGAATTTCGGGGGGCCGGCAATCAGCCCCAGCATTTT,CASSEFRGAGNQPQHF
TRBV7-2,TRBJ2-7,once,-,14,TGTGCCAGCAGCTTAGAAAGGGGCTCCTACGAGCAGTACTTC,CASSLERGSYEQYF
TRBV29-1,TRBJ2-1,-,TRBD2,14,TGCAGCGTTGACACTAGCGGGGGTTACAATGAGCAGTTCTTC,CSVDTSGGYNEQFF
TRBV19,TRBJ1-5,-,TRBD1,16,TGTGCCAGTAGTACTCGGGACAGATATAGCAATCAGCCCCAGCATTTT,CASSTRDRYSNQPQHF
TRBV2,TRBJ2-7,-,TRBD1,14,TGTGCCAGCAGCGACCGGGACAGGGAAAAGGAGCAGTACTTC,CASSDRDREKEQYF
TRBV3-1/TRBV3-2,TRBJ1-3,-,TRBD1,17,TGTGCCAGCAGCCAAGCAACAGGGGGTGGATCGGAAAACACCATATATTTT,CASSQATGGGSENTIYF
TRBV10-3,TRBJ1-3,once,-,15,TGTGCCATCAGTGAGGCCGCAGGTTCGGGAAACACCATATATTTT,CAISEAAGSGNTIYF
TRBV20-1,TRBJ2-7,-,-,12,TGCAGTGCTAGTCCGGGGGCCTACGAGCAGTACTTC,CSASPGAYEQYF
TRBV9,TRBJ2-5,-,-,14,TGTGCCAGCAGCGTGGAGGGGGCATGGGAGACCCAGTACTTC,CASSVEGAWETQYF
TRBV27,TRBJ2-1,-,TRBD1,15,TGTGCCAGCAGTTTGACAGGGGGCTCCTACAATGAGCAGTTCTTC,CASSLTGGSYNEQFF
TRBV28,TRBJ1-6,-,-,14,TGTGCCAGCAGTCCGGACACCCATAATTCACCCCTCCACTTT,CASSPDTHNSPLHF
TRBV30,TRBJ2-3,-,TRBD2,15,TGTGCCTGGGGACTGTATGGCGGGGGGCCAGATACGCAGTATTTT,CAWGLYGGGPDTQYF
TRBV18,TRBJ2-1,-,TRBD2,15,TGTGCCAGCTCACCGAGCGGGGGGCACTACAATGAGCAGTTCTTC,CASSPSGGHYNEQFF
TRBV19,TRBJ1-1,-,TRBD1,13,TGTGCCAGTAGAGGACAGGGGATAACTGAAGCTTTCTTT,CASRGQGITEAFF
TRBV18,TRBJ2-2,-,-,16,TGTGCCAGCTCACCTTCAGCGCAGGGAGGCACCGGGGAGCTGTTTTTT,CASSPSAQGGTGELFF
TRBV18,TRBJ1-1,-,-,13,TGTGCCAGCTCACCACCGTTCGCGGTTCAAGCTTTCTTT,CASSPPFAVQAFF
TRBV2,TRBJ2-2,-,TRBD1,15,TGTGCCAGCAGTGATCGGATCACAGGGGCCGGGGAGCTGTTTTTT,CASSDRITGAGELFF
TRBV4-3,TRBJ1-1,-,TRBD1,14,TGCGCCAGCAGCCACTCGGACAGGGTAGGTGAAGCTTTCTTT,CASSHSDRVGEAFF